This T cell receptor beta chain was sequenced for a study of blood T cell repertoires in COVID-19. Across the whole study: PBMCs, B-cell-depleted T cells, or T cells were the source of the cDNA or gDNA that made up the material.

In the source study's methods: Scientists estimated how many nucleated cells there were by amplifying reference gene primers. Profiling relied on immunoSEQ multiplex PCR, and the TCRdb table lists in-frame clones only, not all of them. That table supplies the V and J calls and clone size; D and trimming were determined from the DNA. The sample has more than 350,000 clones, around 87% seen once. Participant ages covered about 18 to 89 years across around 22 US areas. Participant reports of clinical history set cohort assignment. The ends lost 6 bases at V and 2 bases at J; junction bases unmatched: 3. Germline values: CDR1 SQVTM, CDR2 ANQGSEA. CDR3 length: 13 residues.

The clonotype comes from a woman between 45 and 65 years old who had recovered from COVID-19. The sequenced sample consisted of PBMCs or T cells enriched from blood (not recorded which). This sequence joins TRBV29-1 and TRBJ1-5; 8 nucleotides align to TRBD1. As DNA, the CDR3 is TGCAGCGTCTCACAGGGGGGCAATCAGCCCCAGCATTTT. It encodes CSVSQGGNQPQHF.